One sample yielded the 9 T cell receptor beta chains listed below, sequenced in a study of blood T cell repertoires in COVID-19. Some clones are missing from TCRdb's copy, which holds only in-frame ones; the method was immunoSEQ multiplex PCR. The table lists 100,000 to 150,000 clones, 65% to 90% of them singletons. The sequencing input was peripheral blood. Every receptor here comes from a man older than 75 with active or convalescent COVID-19.

The rearrangement joins TRBV3-1 (or the pseudogene TRBV3-2) to TRBJ1-1, with 9 nucleotides matching TRBD1. The CDR3 sequence is 15 residues long. Germline V gives CDR1 LGHDT, CDR2 YNNKEL (reference sequence). The junction had 2 bases not matched to a gene; V was cut back by 1 base and J by 2 bases. CDR3 bases: TGTGCCAGCAGCCAAGGGACAGGGGCCAACACTGAAGCTTTCTTT. It yields the protein CASSQGTGANTEAFF.

V usage is TRBV24-1 and J usage is TRBJ2-2; tentative D call: TRBD2 (7 bases). V was cut by 9 bases and J by 2 bases, with 18 bases left in between. Germline V gene lookup returns CDR1 KGHDR and CDR2 SFDVKD. The CDR3 runs 16 residues. The CDR3 DNA follows: TGTGCCACCTACGGTACGGGGGGCGGTAACACCGGGGAGCTGTTTTTT. The encoded protein is CATYGTGGGNTGELFF.

V and J are TRBV30 and TRBJ1-2; TRBD1 agrees at 9 bases. Germline V gene sequence: CDR1 GTSNPN, CDR2 SVGIG (reference sequence). The CDR3 has 15 residues. Trimming cost V 3 bases and J 8 bases; bases outside gene matches: 13. The CDR3 bases are TGTGCCTGGAGGGGACCGGGACAGGGTAGCTCCGGCTACACCTTC. Residues: CAWRGPGQGSSGYTF.

V is TRBV10-3 and J is TRBJ2-5; tentative D call: TRBD1 (5 bases). CDR1 is ENHRY, CDR2 SYGVKD, per germline. The CDR3 length is 14 residues. Trimming cost V 3 bases and J 5 bases, with 13 bases left between them. For the CDR3, the DNA is TGTGCCATCAGTGAATCCTCAGGGTTGGAGACCCAGTACTTC. Its protein is CAISESSGLETQYF.

This clone has just one count. The chain uses TRBV3-1 (or the pseudogene TRBV3-2) and TRBJ2-5; possible D gene TRBD2, 5 bases. CDR3 length equals 14 residues. CDR1 LGHDT and CDR2 YNNKEL come from the germline V gene (reference sequence). V shed 3 bases and J shed 0 bases, with 8 bases lying between them. Here the CDR3 reads CASSHYGNQETQYF. CDR3 sequence (DNA): TGTGCCAGCAGCCACTACGGGAACCAAGAGACCCAGTACTTC.

This chain links TRBV27 with TRBJ2-1; 8 nucleotides line up with TRBD2. The CDR3 contains 14 residues. Trimming cost V 9 bases and J 7 bases; bases outside gene matches: 11. The germline V gene has CDR1 MNHEY and CDR2 SMNVEV (reference sequence). In DNA form, the CDR3 reads TGTGCCAGTTCCCTAGCGGGCGCGTTTAATGAGCAGTTCTTC. It specifies CASSLAGAFNEQFF.

The CDR3 DNA sequence: TGCGCCAGCAGCCAAGTAGGAAGAGGGAAGAATAACTATGGCTACACCTTC. Its protein product is CASSQVGRGKNNYGYTF. The chain couples TRBV4-1 to TRBJ1-2; D is unresolved. The CDR3 consists of 17 residues. With 1 base removed from V and 1 base from J, the gap between germline ends came to 16 bases. Per the germline V gene, CDR1 is MGHRA and CDR2 is YSYEKL.

The V and J genes are TRBV24-1 and TRBJ1-5; 8 bases align to TRBD1. Trimming removed 4 bases from V and 4 bases from J; junction bases left unmatched: 5. The CDR3 loop spans 15 amino acids. Per the germline V gene, CDR1 is KGHDR and CDR2 is SFDVKD. CDR3 sequence: CATSDRDRINQPQHF. CDR3 in DNA: TGTGCCACCAGTGACCGGGACAGGATTAATCAGCCCCAGCATTTT.

J is TRBJ1-3 and V is TRBV9, with D uncertain. The germline V and J ends were trimmed by 4 bases and 0 bases, with 11 bases remaining between them. In germline, CDR1 is SGDLS, CDR2 YYNGEE. This CDR3 spans 15 amino acids. The CDR3 sequence is CASSPVVSSGNTIYF. DNA of the CDR3: TGTGCCAGCAGCCCCGTTGTGAGCTCTGGAAACACCATATATTTT.